This TCR beta chain was observed in a study of identical twins. General study points: Twins' excess sharing was less marked for out-of-frame beta sequences.

This clonotype came up many times. Its antigen is not identified. TCRdb processed the 5' RACE reads anew with MiXCR; each CDR3 protein has one entry. There are a few hundred thousand distinct CDR3 sequences in the sample; roughly 9.5% occur only once, and approximately 3% lies in the top ten. CDR1 is SGHTS, CDR2 YDEGEE, per germline. CDR3 length: 17 amino acids. Unmatched junction bases numbered 14, after V lost 2 bases and J lost 5 bases. A further study also used this sample, focusing on yellow fever vaccine responses in identical twins.

This chain uses TRBV5-8 with TRBJ2-3; 7 bases line up with TRBD2. Sequenced sample: PBMCs. The TCR was taken from a woman between 18 and 29 years old in good health. CDR3: CASSFGTLAGVGDTQYF. DNA of the CDR3: TGTGCCAGCAGCTTCGGGACCTTGGCGGGAGTGGGAGATACGCAGTATTTT. The variable domain in full, completed from reference TRBV5-8 and TRBJ2-3, reads EAGVTQSPTHLIKTRGQQATLRCSPISGHTSVYWYQQALGLGLQFLLWYDEGEERNRGNFPPRFSGRQFPNYSSELNVNALELEDSALYLCASSFGTLAGVGDTQYFGPGTRLTVL.